The clone carrying this TCR beta chain was counted a few times. The antigen is undetermined. The time point denotes: patch test 1, 2 weeks after DPC sensitization. The sample's treatment: therapeutic diphenylcyclopropenone sensitization with weekly scalp DPC. Non-pregnant alopecia patients aged 18 to 70, suitable for DPC therapy. This sample was included in a study of human T cells and chemical hapten exposure. Whole-study context: Application of 0.01% DPC to the upper back was done by patch test, with a reading at 6 days. Whole-study findings and limits: TCRs at a frequency above 1 in 1000 stayed unchanged with DPC sensitization.

TCRdb re-derived calls from the RACE reads in MiXCR, one entry per CDR3 protein. This table holds 300,000 to 450,000 distinct CDR3 sequences, about 4.8% found once. The material was whole blood, obtained in connection with sensitization to the hapten diphenylcyclopropenone (DPC). This clonotype was obtained from a woman aged 45-65 years with alopecia areata. Some clones in this sample may be carry-over from other donors' samples.

Written as DNA, the CDR3 is TGTGCCAGCGGGACAGCCGGGGCCAACGTCCTGACTTTC. Translating it yields CASGTAGANVLTF. The chain has TRBV28 and TRBJ2-6; 7 bases fit TRBD1. Germline trimming cut 8 bases from V and 4 bases from J; bases unmatched to any gene: 2. Germline loops: CDR1 MDHEN, CDR2 SYDVKM. The CDR3 has 13 residues.